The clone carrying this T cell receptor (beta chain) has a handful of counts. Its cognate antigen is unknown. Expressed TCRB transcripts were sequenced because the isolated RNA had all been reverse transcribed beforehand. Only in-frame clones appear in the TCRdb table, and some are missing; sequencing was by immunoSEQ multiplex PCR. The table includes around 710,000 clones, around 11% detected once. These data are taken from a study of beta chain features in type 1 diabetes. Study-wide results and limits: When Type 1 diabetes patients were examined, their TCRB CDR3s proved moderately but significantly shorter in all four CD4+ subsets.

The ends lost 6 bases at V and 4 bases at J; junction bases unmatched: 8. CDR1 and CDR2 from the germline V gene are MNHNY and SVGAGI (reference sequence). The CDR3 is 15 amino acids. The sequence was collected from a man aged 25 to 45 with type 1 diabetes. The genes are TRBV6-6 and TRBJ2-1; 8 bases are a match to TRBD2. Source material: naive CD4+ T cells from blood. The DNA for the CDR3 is TGTGCCAGCAGCCCTCCGGGGGGGATATACAATGAGCAGTTCTTC. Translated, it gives CASSPPGGIYNEQFF.